This TCR beta chain was documented in a study of blood T cell repertoires in COVID-19. Overall study: Acute and convalescent COVID-19 samples came from the United States, Italy and Spain. PBMCs, B-cell-depleted T cells, or T cells were the source of the cDNA or gDNA that made up the material.

CDR1 MRHNA and CDR2 SNTAGT come from the germline V gene. CDR3 length: 17 residues. The V gene lost 0 bases and the J gene lost 0 bases, with 9 bases spanning the gap. Authors' analysis steps: The authors estimated nucleated cell counts from reference gene primer amplification. Assay: immunoSEQ multiplex PCR; the TCRdb copy retains only in-frame clones and omits some. V and J calls and clone size follow that table, whereas D and trimming were derived from the DNA. The sample shows about 68,000 clones, 70% to 85% of them seen only once. Sequencing was done on a sample of peripheral blood. The sequence derives from a woman between 50 and 59 years old with acute or convalescent COVID-19. The chain has TRBV6-4 and TRBJ1-6, with D unclear. Here the CDR3 DNA reads TGTGCCAGCAGTGACTCGAACTGGAGCTCCTATAATTCACCCCTCCACTTT. Protein product: CASSDSNWSSYNSPLHF.